This T cell receptor (beta chain) was documented in a study of blood T cell repertoires in COVID-19. Turning to the study itself: Samples came from the United States, Italy and Spain, spanning acute and convalescent COVID-19. Sample material is recorded as cDNA or gDNA derived from T cells, B-cell-depleted T cells, or PBMCs.

J lost 12 bases, V lost 2 bases, and 11 bases had no gene match. The CDR3 has 15 residues. CDR1 and CDR2 (germline): MNHEY, SVGEGT. Original data processing: Reference gene primer amplification in the assay estimated nucleated cell counts. The method was immunoSEQ multiplex PCR; TCRdb's version includes in-frame clones alone and lacks a portion of them. The V and J calls and clone size come from that table; D and trimming were worked out from the DNA. Of about 370,000 clones in the sample, around 89% were seen once. Seattle researchers signed up patients amid active infection and tracked them longitudinally.

V usage is TRBV6-2 or TRBV6-3 and J usage is TRBJ2-1; 9 bases are shared with TRBD1. This clonotype was sampled from a woman in her thirties with COVID-19, enrolled during active disease. Sample: peripheral blood. CDR3 nucleotide sequence: TGTGCCAGCAGTTACGGGACAGGGACCCGAGGATGGCAGTTCTTC. Its protein product is CASSYGTGTRGWQFF.